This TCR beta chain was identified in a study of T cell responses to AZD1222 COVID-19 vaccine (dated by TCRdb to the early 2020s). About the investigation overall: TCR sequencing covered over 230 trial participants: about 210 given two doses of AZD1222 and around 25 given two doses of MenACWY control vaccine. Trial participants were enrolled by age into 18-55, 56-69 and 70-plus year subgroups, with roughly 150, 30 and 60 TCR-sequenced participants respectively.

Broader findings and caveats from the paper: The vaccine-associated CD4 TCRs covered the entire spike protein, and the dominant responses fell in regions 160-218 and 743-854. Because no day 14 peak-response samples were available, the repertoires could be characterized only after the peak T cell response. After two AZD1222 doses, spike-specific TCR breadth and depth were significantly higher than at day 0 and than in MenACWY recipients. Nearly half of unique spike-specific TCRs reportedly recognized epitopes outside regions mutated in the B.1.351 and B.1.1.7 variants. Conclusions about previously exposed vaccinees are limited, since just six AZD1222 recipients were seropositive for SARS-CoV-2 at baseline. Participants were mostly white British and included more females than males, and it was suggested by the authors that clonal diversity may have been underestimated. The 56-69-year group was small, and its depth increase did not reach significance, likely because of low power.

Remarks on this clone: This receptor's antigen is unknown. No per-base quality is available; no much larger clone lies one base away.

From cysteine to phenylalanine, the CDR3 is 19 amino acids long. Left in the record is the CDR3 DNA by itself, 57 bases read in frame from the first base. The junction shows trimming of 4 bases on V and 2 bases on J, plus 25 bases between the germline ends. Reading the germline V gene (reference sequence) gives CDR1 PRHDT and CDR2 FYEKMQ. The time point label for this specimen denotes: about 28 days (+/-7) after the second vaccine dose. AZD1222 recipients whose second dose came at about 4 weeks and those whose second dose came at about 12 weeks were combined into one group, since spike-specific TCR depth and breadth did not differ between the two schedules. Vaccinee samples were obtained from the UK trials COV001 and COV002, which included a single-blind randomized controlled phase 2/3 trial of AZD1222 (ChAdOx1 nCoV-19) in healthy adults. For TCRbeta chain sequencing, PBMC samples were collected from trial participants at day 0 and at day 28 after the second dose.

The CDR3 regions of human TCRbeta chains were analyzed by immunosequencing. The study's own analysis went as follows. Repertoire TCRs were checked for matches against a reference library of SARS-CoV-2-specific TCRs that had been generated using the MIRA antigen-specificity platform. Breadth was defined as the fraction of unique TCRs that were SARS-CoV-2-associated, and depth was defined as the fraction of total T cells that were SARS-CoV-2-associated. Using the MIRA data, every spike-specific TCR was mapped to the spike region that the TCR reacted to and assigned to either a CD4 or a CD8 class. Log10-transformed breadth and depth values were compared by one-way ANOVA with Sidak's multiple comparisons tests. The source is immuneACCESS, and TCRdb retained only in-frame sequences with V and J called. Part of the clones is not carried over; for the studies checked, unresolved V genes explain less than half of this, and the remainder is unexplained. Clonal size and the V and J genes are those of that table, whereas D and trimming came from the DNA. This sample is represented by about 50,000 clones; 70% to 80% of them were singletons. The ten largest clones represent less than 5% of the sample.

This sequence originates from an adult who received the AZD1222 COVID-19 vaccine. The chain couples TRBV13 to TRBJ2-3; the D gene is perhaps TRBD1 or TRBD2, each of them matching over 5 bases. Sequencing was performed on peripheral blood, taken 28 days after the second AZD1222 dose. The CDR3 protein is CASSSTGLRDQSFTDTQYF. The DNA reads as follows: TGTGCCAGCAGCTCAACTGGACTCCGGGACCAATCGTTCACAGATACGCAGTATTTT. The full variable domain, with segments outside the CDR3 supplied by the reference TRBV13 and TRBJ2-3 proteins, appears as AAGVIQSPRHLIKEKRETATLKCYPIPRHDTVYWYQQGPGQDPQFLISFYEKMQSDKGSIPDRFSAQQFSDYHSELNMSSLELGDSALYFCASSSTGLRDQSFTDTQYFGPGTRLTVL.